The clone carrying this T cell receptor (beta chain) was seen many times. Antigen specificity is unknown. The data derive from a study of T cells after yellow fever vaccination. Germline CDR1 reads SGHTA; CDR2 reads FQGNSA. CDR3 length equals 13 residues. V was cut by 5 bases and J by 4 bases, with 11 bases left in between. Study-level points and caveats: Detected again after the booster were most primary-vaccination clones, at approximately 96% CD4 and approximately 87% CD8.

5'RACE template switching produced TCR cDNA carrying a universal primer site and UMIs. TCRdb analysed the 5' RACE reads with MiXCR anew, one entry per CDR3 protein. The sample yields fewer than 450,000 distinct CDR3 sequences, around 4.1% seen once. The chain employs TRBV7-2 and TRBJ1-1, with D uncertain. This specimen was PBMCs, taken 5 days after the yellow fever booster vaccination. This sequence originates from a man aged 18 to 35 who received the YFV17D yellow fever vaccine. The CDR3 DNA reads as TGTGCCAGCAGCCCCACCCGGGGCACTGAAGCTTTCTTT. The encoded protein is CASSPTRGTEAFF.